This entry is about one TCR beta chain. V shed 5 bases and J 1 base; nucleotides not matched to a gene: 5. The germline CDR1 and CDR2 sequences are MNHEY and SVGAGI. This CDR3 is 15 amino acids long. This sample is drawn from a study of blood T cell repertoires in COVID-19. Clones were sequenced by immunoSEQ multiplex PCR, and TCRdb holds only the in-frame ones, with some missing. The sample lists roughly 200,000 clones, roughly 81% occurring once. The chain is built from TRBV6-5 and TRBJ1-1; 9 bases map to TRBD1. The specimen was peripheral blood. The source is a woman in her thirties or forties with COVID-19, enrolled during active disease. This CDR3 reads CASSHRGRKNTEAFF. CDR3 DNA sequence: TGTGCCAGCAGTCACAGGGGGCGTAAGAACACTGAAGCTTTCTTT.